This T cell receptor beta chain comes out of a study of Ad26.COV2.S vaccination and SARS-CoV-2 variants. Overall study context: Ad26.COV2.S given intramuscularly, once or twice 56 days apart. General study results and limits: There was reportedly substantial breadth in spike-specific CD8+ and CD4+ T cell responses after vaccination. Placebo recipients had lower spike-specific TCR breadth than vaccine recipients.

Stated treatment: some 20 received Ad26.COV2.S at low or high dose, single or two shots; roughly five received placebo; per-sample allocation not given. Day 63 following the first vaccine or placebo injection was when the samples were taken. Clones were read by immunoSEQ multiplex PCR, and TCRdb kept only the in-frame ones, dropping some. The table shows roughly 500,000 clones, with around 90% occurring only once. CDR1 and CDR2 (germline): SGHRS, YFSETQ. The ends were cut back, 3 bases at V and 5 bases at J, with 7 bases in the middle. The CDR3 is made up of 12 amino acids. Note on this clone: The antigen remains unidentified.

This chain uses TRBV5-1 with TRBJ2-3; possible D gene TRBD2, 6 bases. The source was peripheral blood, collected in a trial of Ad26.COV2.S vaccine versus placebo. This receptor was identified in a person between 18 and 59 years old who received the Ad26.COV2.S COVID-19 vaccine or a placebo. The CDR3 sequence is CASSWRGDTQYF. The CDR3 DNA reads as TGCGCCAGCAGCTGGAGGGGAGATACGCAGTATTTT.